The 15 T cell receptor beta chains in this list originate from one sample, sequenced in a study of cytomegalovirus exposure and HLA in healthy donors. This PCR relied on a set of 60 Vbeta primers and 13 Jbeta primers. Clones were sequenced by immunoSEQ multiplex PCR, and TCRdb holds only the in-frame ones, with some missing. The repertoire includes roughly 99,000 clones, approximately 84% of them detected once, and more than 2% sits in the top ten. The sequencing input was PBMCs. These receptor sequences come from a man aged 30-40 years in good health and CMV-seronegative.

This chain connects TRBV7-6 to TRBJ2-3; possibly TRBD1 for D (6 bases). Germline lookup yields CDR1 SGHVS and CDR2 FNYEAQ. The CDR3 is made up of 14 amino acids. V gave up 5 bases and J gave up 6 bases, with 15 bases separating them. Here the CDR3 reads CASSPQGSIDTQYF. CDR3 in DNA: TGTGCCAGCAGCCCCCAGGGGAGTATCGATACGCAGTATTTT.

The chain combines TRBV29-1 with TRBJ1-2; TRBD1 aligns across 9 bases. CDR3 length equals 14 residues. V lost 5 bases, J lost 5 bases, and 9 bases stayed unmatched. CDR1 and CDR2 (germline): SQVTM, ANQGSEA. CDR3 region: CSVYDRGGWYGYTF. In DNA form, the CDR3 reads TGCAGCGTTTACGACAGGGGGGGTTGGTATGGCTACACCTTC. The variable domain in full, completed from reference TRBV29-1 and TRBJ1-2, reads SAVISQKPSRDICQRGTSLTIQCQVDSQVTMMFWYRQQPGQSLTLIATANQGSEATYESGFVIDKFPISRPNLTFSTLTVSNMSPEDSSIYLCSVYDRGGWYGYTFGSGTRLTVV.

The gene calls are TRBV29-1 and TRBJ2-3; weak D call: TRBD2 (6 bases). This CDR3 is built from 14 residues. With 4 bases removed from V and 5 bases from J, the gap between germline ends came to 16 bases. From germline, CDR1 is SQVTM and CDR2 ANQGSEA. The CDR3 DNA reads TGCAGCGTTGCCCGGGGCGGGGCCGTAGATACGCAGTATTTT. Its translation: CSVARGGAVDTQYF.

This chain connects TRBV29-1 to TRBJ2-1; D might be TRBD2 (7 bases). The V gene's germline CDR1 is SQVTM and CDR2 ANQGSEA. The CDR3 spans 15 residues. The V end lost 4 bases, the J end lost 5 bases, and 18 bases lay between the germline ends. The CDR3 DNA sequence: TGCAGCGTTGTAGGGGGAGGGCCATCCAACAATGAGCAGTTCTTC. It yields the protein CSVVGGGPSNNEQFF.

The CDR3 sequence: CASSRSPGNYGYTF. The CDR3 nucleotides read TGTGCCAGCAGCCGTTCTCCCGGGAACTATGGCTACACCTTC. The rearrangement joins TRBV27 to TRBJ1-2; D not certain. Looked up from germline, CDR1 is MNHEY and CDR2 is SMNVEV (reference sequence). The length of the CDR3 is 14 residues. V dropped 6 bases and J dropped 2 bases, with 13 bases sitting between them.

This clone was recorded once. The genes are TRBV11-2 and TRBJ2-6; D ambiguous. There are 15 residues in the CDR3. CDR1 and CDR2 (germline): SGHAT, FQNNGV. V was shortened by 6 bases and J by 0 bases, with 9 bases between the two germline ends. Here the CDR3 DNA reads TGTGCCAGCAGGCGGTCACCCTCTGGGGCCAACGTCCTGACTTTC. Translating it yields CASRRSPSGANVLTF.

This clone was detected once. V usage is TRBV9 and J usage is TRBJ1-1; D is unresolved. CDR3 length: 15 residues. Germline values: CDR1 SGDLS, CDR2 YYNGEE. Trimming left V 0 bases short and J 1 base short, with 10 bases between. CDR3 region: CASSVAPGRNTEAFF. CDR3 DNA sequence: TGTGCCAGCAGCGTAGCCCCAGGAAGGAACACTGAAGCTTTCTTT.

This clone is a singleton in its sample. V usage is TRBV6-5 and J usage is TRBJ1-6; D not certain. V dropped 10 bases and J dropped 2 bases, with 12 bases sitting between them. The germline gives CDR1 MNHEY, CDR2 SVGAGI. The CDR3 is 14 amino acids. CDR3 sequence reads: CATLRVTYNSPLHF. In DNA, the CDR3 is TGTGCCACTCTACGGGTCACCTATAATTCACCCCTCCACTTT.

The chain has TRBV9 and TRBJ1-2; D may be TRBD1 (6 bases). The V end was cut by 0 bases, the J end by 4 bases, with 16 bases between. Germline assignment: CDR1 SGDLS and CDR2 YYNGEE. This CDR3 is 16 amino acids long. CDR3 protein: CASSVVGQGLPYGYTF. The CDR3 DNA follows: TGTGCCAGCAGCGTAGTAGGCCAGGGGCTACCCTATGGCTACACCTTC.

The V and J genes are TRBV28 and TRBJ2-3; D ambiguous. CDR1 is MDHEN and CDR2 is SYDVKM in the germline V gene. The V and J ends lost 6 bases and 3 bases respectively, with 10 bases between them. CDR3 length: 13 residues. This chain's CDR3 is CASSTNPTDTQYF. CDR3 DNA: TGTGCCAGCAGCACAAACCCGACAGATACGCAGTATTTT.

The rearrangement uses TRBV9 and TRBJ2-7, with 7 bases that match TRBD1. This CDR3 contains 16 residues. Per the germline V gene, CDR1 is SGDLS and CDR2 is YYNGEE. Trimming removed 4 bases from V and 3 bases from J; junction bases left unmatched: 13. CDR3: CASSRQTGKGVYEQYF. As DNA, the CDR3 is TGTGCCAGCAGCCGGCAGACAGGGAAGGGTGTCTACGAGCAGTACTTC. The whole variable domain, remainder taken from reference TRBV9 and TRBJ2-7, is DSGVTQTPKHLITATGQRVTLRCSPRSGDLSVYWYQQSLDQGLQFLIQYYNGEERAKGNILERFSAQQFPDLHSELNLSSLELGDSALYFCASSRQTGKGVYEQYFGPGTRLTVT.

This chain links TRBV4-1 with TRBJ2-7, with 7 bases lining up with TRBD1. Germline CDR1 is MGHRA and CDR2 is YSYEKL. With V trimmed by 0 bases and J by 3 bases, 5 bases remained unmatched. The CDR3 runs to 15 residues. The CDR3 sequence: CASSQESRDSYEQYF. DNA for the CDR3: TGCGCCAGCAGCCAAGAAAGCCGGGACAGCTACGAGCAGTACTTC.

This clone was counted between two and nine times. J is TRBJ1-1 and V is TRBV6-1; the D is unclear. V was trimmed by 6 bases and J by 3 bases, leaving 11 bases between them. The CDR3 consists of 13 residues. Germline CDR1 reads MNHNS; CDR2 reads SASEGT. The CDR3 DNA reads as TGTGCCAGCAGCTCGCGGGTTGACACTGAAGCTTTCTTT. This translates into CASSSRVDTEAFF.

The V call is TRBV7-9, the J call TRBJ2-7, with 10 bases lining up with TRBD1. Germline CDR1 and CDR2: SEHNR and FQNEAQ (reference sequence). There are 14 residues in the CDR3. The V gene end was trimmed by 4 bases and the J gene end by 6 bases; junction bases not matched to a gene: 6. CDR3 sequence (DNA): TGTGCCAGCAGCTCGCCGGGACAGGGGAGCGAGCAGTACTTC. It yields the protein CASSSPGQGSEQYF.

This sequence joins TRBV6-5 and TRBJ1-4; 7 bases fit TRBD1. Unmatched junction bases numbered 2, after V lost 2 bases and J lost 5 bases. In germline, CDR1 is MNHEY, CDR2 SVGAGI. The CDR3 covers 14 residues. The CDR3 DNA reads as TGTGCCAGCAGTTACAGGGACAGCAATGAAAAACTGTTTTTT. Its protein is CASSYRDSNEKLFF.